Shown below are 23 T cell receptor beta chains from a single sample sequenced in a study of regulatory T cells in long-lasting Graves disease. Documented time point: newly diagnosed GD, antithyroid drugs for less than 3 months. PBMC RNA was the source of the TCR library. Both iRepertoire HTBI primers and Arm-PCR of CDR3 regions were used to build the TCR beta libraries. TCRdb processed the multiplex PCR reads anew with MiXCR; each CDR3 protein has one entry. The table lists about 350,000 distinct CDR3 sequences, about a sixth of them singletons. This same sample was also taken into another study, of T cells in Graves' hyperthyroidism and ophthalmopathy.

The material was peripheral blood mononuclear cells (PBMCs), obtained at new diagnosis, from a patient treated with antithyroid drugs. The receptor set was obtained from a man in his forties with Graves disease.

This clonotype was counted at least ten times. The J gene is TRBJ2-5, the V gene TRBV3-1; TRBD1 matches at 11 bases. With 2 bases clipped from V and 5 bases from J, the junction kept 7 bases outside the gene matches. The CDR3 runs 16 residues. CDR1 is LGHDT and CDR2 is YNNKEL in the germline V gene (reference sequence). The CDR3 loop reads CASSQNPGQGAETQYF. The CDR3 DNA is TGTGCCAGCAGCCAAAATCCCGGACAGGGGGCTGAGACCCAGTACTTC.

This clonotype was recorded at least ten times. Compared with germline, one end of the junction differs, possibly owing to a read error. The rearrangement uses TRBV5-5 and TRBJ1-1; D is perhaps TRBD1 (5 bases). This CDR3 has 13 residues. Germline V CDR1 and CDR2: SGHKS, YYEKEE (reference sequence). The CDR3 nucleotides read TGCGCCAGCAGCTTGTTCGGGGGGGCTGAAGCTTTCTTT. This codes for CASSLFGGAEAFF.

This clonotype was picked up a small number of times. The DNA for the CDR3 is TGCGCCAGCAGTGCAGGGGGAATAACTGAAGCTTTCTTT. Translating it yields CASSAGGITEAFF. The J gene is TRBJ1-1, the V gene TRBV10-1, with TRBD1 matching over 7 bases. The CDR3 loop spans 13 amino acids. V shed 4 bases, J shed 5 bases, and the junction held 4 bases outside the gene matches. CDR1 is WNHNN, CDR2 SYGVQD, per germline (reference sequence).

The rearrangement uses TRBV10-3 and TRBJ2-5, with D possibly matching TRBD1 (5 bases). Trimming took off 0 bases at V and 4 bases at J, with 9 bases between the two ends. The CDR3 totals 14 residues. Per germline, CDR1 ENHRY and CDR2 SYGVKD. This CDR3 reads CAISESKGRETQYF. In DNA form, the CDR3 reads TGTGCCATCAGTGAGTCCAAGGGGCGAGAGACCCAGTACTTC.

This clonotype was observed at least ten times. This chain joins TRBV11-1 and TRBJ2-3; D may match TRBD1 or TRBD2 (5 bases each). V gave up 0 bases and J gave up 5 bases, with 18 bases separating them. CDR3 length equals 17 residues. Per the germline V gene, CDR1 is SGHAT and CDR2 is FQDESV (reference sequence). The CDR3 bases are TGTGCCAGCAGCTTAGCAACTTATGGGGCCGGGGTAGATACGCAGTATTTT. This gives the protein CASSLATYGAGVDTQYF.

Turning to this clonotype: This could be a read error, since a much larger clone is one nucleotide away. The CDR3 sequence is CASSNARTGPCEQYF. CDR3 DNA: TGTGCCAGCAGCAATGCGAGGACAGGGCCCTGCGAGCAGTACTTC. This chain joins TRBV11-2 and TRBJ2-7, with 8 positions matching TRBD1. The CDR3 sequence is 15 residues long. Trimming cost V 5 bases and J 6 bases; bases outside gene matches: 12. Germline V gene sequence: CDR1 SGHAT, CDR2 FQNNGV.

The chain has TRBV20-1 and TRBJ1-6, with 9 bases identical to TRBD1. Germline CDR1 is DFQATT and CDR2 is SNEGSKA (reference sequence). The CDR3 loop spans 14 amino acids. The junction had 6 bases not matched to a gene; V was cut back by 6 bases and J by 6 bases. CDR3 sequence (DNA): TGCAGTGCCGGGAGACAGGGGGGTAATTCACCCCTCCACTTT. It encodes CSAGRQGGNSPLHF.

This clonotype has ten or more counts. The V call is TRBV28, the J call TRBJ1-5; no firm D call. Germline V CDR1 and CDR2: MDHEN, SYDVKM. The V end lost 6 bases, the J end lost 3 bases, and 6 bases lay between the germline ends. The CDR3 is made up of 12 amino acids. The CDR3 loop reads CASREANQPQHF. The CDR3 coding sequence is TGTGCCAGCAGGGAGGCCAATCAGCCCCAGCATTTT.

This clonotype was seen a few times. The rearrangement joins TRBV6-1 to TRBJ1-5; D is uncertain. The germline V gene has CDR1 MNHNS and CDR2 SASEGT. CDR3 size: 12 residues. V lost 7 bases, J lost 3 bases, and 7 bases lay in between. The CDR3 sequence is CASKVSNQPQHF. The CDR3 nucleotides read TGTGCCAGCAAAGTCTCCAATCAGCCCCAGCATTTT.

In DNA form, the CDR3 reads TGCGCCAGCAGCTTGTTCAATGGCGGGGCGAACACCGGGGAGCTGTTTTTT. Protein product: CASSLFNGGANTGELFF. V is TRBV5-1 and J is TRBJ2-2; D is perhaps TRBD2 (6 bases). The V gene's germline CDR1 is SGHRS and CDR2 YFSETQ. The V end was cut by 1 base, the J end by 0 bases, with 13 bases between. The CDR3 contains 17 residues.

This clonotype came up many times. The genes are TRBV28 and TRBJ1-5; 12 bases match TRBD1. Germline V gene sequence: CDR1 MDHEN, CDR2 SYDVKM. This CDR3 has 15 amino acids. The V and J ends lost 6 bases and 7 bases, in that order; junction bases with no gene match: 7. In nucleotides, the CDR3 is TGTGCCAGCAGCCCGGGACAGGGGGCGAGGCAGCCCCAGCATTTT. This translates into CASSPGQGARQPQHF.

The rearrangement joins TRBV4-3 to TRBJ2-2; D is ambiguous. Between the trimmed V and J ends, which lost 1 base and 0 bases, there was a span of 6 bases. Germline V gene sequence: CDR1 LGHNA, CDR2 YSLEER. The length of the CDR3 is 15 residues. CDR3 residues: CASSQVAPNTGELFF. CDR3 coding DNA: TGCGCCAGCAGCCAAGTTGCGCCGAACACCGGGGAGCTGTTTTTT.

This clonotype has ten or more counts. V gene TRBV6-5 combines with J gene TRBJ1-2, with TRBD1 matching over 7 bases. This CDR3 region has 16 residues. The junction had 10 bases not matched to a gene; V was cut back by 2 bases and J by 4 bases. The germline V gene has CDR1 MNHEY and CDR2 SVGAGI. Written as DNA, the CDR3 is TGTGCCAGCAGTTACATCCAACGACAGGGTCCCTATGGCTACACCTTC. Amino acids: CASSYIQRQGPYGYTF.

This chain joins TRBV28 and TRBJ2-5; 7 positions match TRBD2. Germline trimming cut 3 bases from V and 2 bases from J; bases unmatched to any gene: 6. Looked up from germline, CDR1 is MDHEN and CDR2 is SYDVKM. This CDR3 has 15 amino acids. The CDR3 loop reads CASSFLLAVQETQYF. CDR3 nucleotide sequence: TGTGCCAGCAGTTTCCTGCTAGCGGTACAAGAGACCCAGTACTTC.

The chain employs TRBV5-1 and TRBJ1-6, with a tentative D call TRBD1 (5 bases). The germline V and J ends were trimmed by 4 bases and 9 bases, with 17 bases remaining between them. CDR1 is SGHRS, CDR2 YFSETQ, per germline. The CDR3 is 15 amino acids. The CDR3: CASSPRGGEGSPLHF. The CDR3 nucleotides are TGCGCCAGCAGCCCCCGAGGAGGGGAGGGTTCACCCCTCCACTTT.

This clonotype was recorded a few times. The V call is TRBV2, the J call TRBJ1-6; D gene unclear. Per germline, CDR1 SNHLY and CDR2 FYNNEI. The CDR3 spans 14 residues. The ends were cut back, 7 bases at V and 7 bases at J, with 14 bases in the middle. The CDR3 reads CASNSGQGNSPLHF. The DNA of the CDR3 is TGTGCCAGCAACTCAGGCCAAGGAAATTCACCCCTCCACTTT. The variable domain in full, with the rest retrieved from reference TRBV2 and TRBJ1-6, is EPEVTQTPSHQVTQMGQEVILRCVPISNHLYFYWYRQILGQKVEFLVSFYNNEISEKSEIFDDQFSVERPDGSNFTLKIRSTKLEDSAMYFCASNSGQGNSPLHFGNGTRLTVT.

This clonotype was found many times. The chain combines TRBV30 with TRBJ2-1; D is perhaps TRBD1 (5 bases). The V end lost 0 bases, the J end lost 3 bases, and 6 bases lay between the germline ends. The CDR3 is made up of 13 amino acids. In germline, CDR1 is GTSNPN, CDR2 SVGIG (reference sequence). The CDR3 DNA follows: TGTGCCTGGAGTGTAACAGGCTACAATGAGCAGTTCTTC. Amino acid sequence: CAWSVTGYNEQFF.

This clonotype was seen ten or more times. V and J are TRBV5-1 and TRBJ2-1, with 11 nucleotides matching TRBD2. The trim removed 4 bases at V and 5 bases at J, leaving 2 bases unmatched. The CDR3 covers 14 residues. Germline V CDR1 and CDR2: SGHRS, YFSETQ. This CDR3 reads CASSLAGGNNEQFF. The CDR3 nucleotides are TGCGCCAGCAGCCTAGCGGGGGGAAACAATGAGCAGTTCTTC.

This clonotype showed up many times. The chain recombines TRBV9 with TRBJ2-5; D is unresolved. V lost 0 bases to trimming and J lost 2 bases, with 8 bases between them. The CDR3 loop spans 14 amino acids. From germline, CDR1 is SGDLS and CDR2 YYNGEE. CDR3 sequence: CASSVGYLQETQYF. CDR3 in DNA: TGTGCCAGCAGCGTAGGGTACTTACAAGAGACCCAGTACTTC.

In this sample, this clonotype turned up many times. At one end the junction does not follow the germline gene, possibly because of a read error. The chain combines TRBV28 with TRBJ2-7, with 9 bases lining up with TRBD1. Germline assignment: CDR1 MDHEN and CDR2 SYDVKM. The CDR3 totals 13 residues. CDR3 sequence: CASSTGGGYEQYF. As DNA, the CDR3 is TGTGCCAGCTCCACAGGGGGCGGCTACGAGCAGTATTTC.

This clonotype was seen a handful of times. The chain links TRBV15 to TRBJ1-5, with 7 positions matching TRBD1. V lost 5 bases, J lost 5 bases, and 6 bases stayed unmatched. Germline values: CDR1 LNHNV, CDR2 YYDKDF (reference sequence). There are 14 residues in the CDR3. In DNA, the CDR3 is TGTGCCACCAGCTCCGACAGGGCTTATCAGCCCCAGCATTTT. Protein product: CATSSDRAYQPQHF.

The table lists this clonotype with many counts. The gene calls are TRBV18 and TRBJ2-7, with D hard to call. The V end lost 3 bases, the J end lost 6 bases, and 15 bases lay between the germline ends. CDR1 is KGHSH and CDR2 is LQKENI in the germline V gene. The CDR3 is made up of 14 amino acids. The CDR3 loop is CASSPSGLDSEQYF. CDR3 bases: TGTGCCAGCTCACCCTCGGGCCTAGACTCCGAGCAGTACTTC.

In its sample, this clonotype was seen many times. This chain joins TRBV20-1 and TRBJ1-1; TRBD1 matches 8 bases. The V and J ends lost 8 bases and 6 bases, in that order; junction bases with no gene match: 8. CDR3 size: 12 residues. CDR1 and CDR2 from the germline V gene are DFQATT and SNEGSKA (reference sequence). DNA for the CDR3: TGCAGTCCAACAGGGGGACCCTCTGAAGCTTTCTTT. It is translated as CSPTGGPSEAFF.